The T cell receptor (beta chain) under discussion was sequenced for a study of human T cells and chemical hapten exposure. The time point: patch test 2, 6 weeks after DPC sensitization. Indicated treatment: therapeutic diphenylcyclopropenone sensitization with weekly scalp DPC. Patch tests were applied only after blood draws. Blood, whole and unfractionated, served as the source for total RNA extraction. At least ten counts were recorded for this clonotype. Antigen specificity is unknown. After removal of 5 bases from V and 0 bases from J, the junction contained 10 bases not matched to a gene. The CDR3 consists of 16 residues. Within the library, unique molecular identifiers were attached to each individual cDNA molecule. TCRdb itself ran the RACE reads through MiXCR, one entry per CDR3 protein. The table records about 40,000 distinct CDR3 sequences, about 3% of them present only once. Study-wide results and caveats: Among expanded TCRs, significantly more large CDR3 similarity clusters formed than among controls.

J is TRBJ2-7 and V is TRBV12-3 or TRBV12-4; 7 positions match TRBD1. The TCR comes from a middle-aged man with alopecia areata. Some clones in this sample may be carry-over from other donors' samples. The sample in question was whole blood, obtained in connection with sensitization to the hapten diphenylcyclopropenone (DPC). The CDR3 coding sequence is TGTGCCAGCAGTAGAGAGACAGGGACCCGCTCCTACGAGCAGTACTTC. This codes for CASSRETGTRSYEQYF.